The 11 T cell receptor beta chains in this list originate from one sample, sequenced in a study of cytomegalovirus exposure and HLA in healthy donors. PCR was performed using 60 Vbeta and 13 Jbeta primers. Assay used: immunoSEQ multiplex PCR; TCRdb lists only in-frame clones, some missing. Counted here are approximately 170,000 clones, over 70% occurring once; the ten biggest clones make up more than 6%. Sequencing was carried out using PBMCs. The receptors come from a woman aged 35 to 49 in good health and CMV-seropositive.

J is TRBJ1-2 and V is TRBV9; maybe TRBD1 (6 bases). Germline V gene data show CDR1 as SGDLS and CDR2 as YYNGEE. Trimming removed 0 bases at V and 4 bases at J, with 13 bases between. The CDR3 contains 15 residues. CDR3 DNA sequence: TGTGCCAGCAGCGTAGGGGGACAAAGTTTCTATGGCTACACCTTC. The encoded protein is CASSVGGQSFYGYTF.

The V and J genes are TRBV19 and TRBJ2-4; D possibly corresponds to TRBD1 (6 bases). V gave up 1 base and J gave up 0 bases, with 13 bases separating them. The CDR3 length is 17 residues. The germline gives CDR1 LNHDA, CDR2 SQIVND (reference sequence). Here the CDR3 reads CASSIGRTDLAKNIQYF. CDR3 DNA sequence: TGTGCCAGTAGTATAGGGAGGACAGACCTAGCCAAAAACATTCAGTACTTC.

V is TRBV19 and J is TRBJ2-6, with D uncertain. In germline, CDR1 is LNHDA, CDR2 SQIVND (reference sequence). The CDR3 runs to 16 residues. The V end lost 5 bases, the J end lost 0 bases, and 11 bases lay between the germline ends. The CDR3 region has the DNA TGTGCCAGTAGTGCAAGACTGGACTCTGGGGCCAACGTCCTGACTTTC. Translating it yields CASSARLDSGANVLTF.

The rearrangement links TRBV5-4 to TRBJ2-5; 9 positions match TRBD1. This CDR3 has 15 amino acids. Trimming took 4 bases from V and 2 from J; bases not matched to a gene: 6. Looked up from germline, CDR1 is SGHNT and CDR2 is YYREEE (reference sequence). CDR3 residues: CASSLPGTGQETQYF. The CDR3 coding sequence is TGTGCCAGCAGCCTACCCGGGACAGGGCAAGAGACCCAGTACTTC.

The rearrangement links TRBV11-2 to TRBJ2-2; D gene unclear. Trimming removed 3 bases at V and 0 bases at J, with 14 bases between. CDR3 length equals 17 residues. Germline values: CDR1 SGHAT, CDR2 FQNNGV. The CDR3 here is CASSFGPQTPNTGELFF. DNA for the CDR3: TGTGCCAGCAGCTTTGGGCCCCAGACACCGAACACCGGGGAGCTGTTTTTT.

Concerning this clone: The same CDR3 can be traced to other DNA sequences in this sample. The genes are TRBV10-3 and TRBJ1-2, with 11 nucleotides matching TRBD1. This CDR3 comprises 16 residues. J lost 2 bases, V lost 6 bases, and 8 bases had no gene match. Germline V CDR1 and CDR2: ENHRY, SYGVKD. CDR3 loop: CAIRVGQGGKNYGYTF. As DNA, the CDR3 is TGTGCCATCAGAGTGGGACAGGGGGGTAAAAACTATGGCTACACCTTC.

The chain recombines TRBV4-3 with TRBJ1-2; no clear D. Germline V gene data show CDR1 as LGHNA and CDR2 as YSLEER. Trimming left V 4 bases short and J 4 bases short, with 10 bases between. The CDR3 extends over 13 amino acids. CDR3: CASSLGVGYGYTF. CDR3 bases: TGCGCCAGCAGCCTCGGGGTGGGCTATGGCTACACCTTC.

This clone was observed a few times. A read error may produce the germline difference seen at one junction end. The chain combines TRBV7-9 with TRBJ2-5, with D perhaps matching TRBD1 (5 bases). The germline gives CDR1 SEHNR, CDR2 FQNEAQ (reference sequence). CDR3 length: 12 amino acids. Written as DNA, the CDR3 is TGTTCCAGCAGCTTAGAGGACACCTCCCAGTACTTC. It specifies CSSSLEDTSQYF.

About this clone itself: This CDR3 is also generated by other DNA sequences in the sample. This sequence joins TRBV5-1 and TRBJ1-6; D is possibly TRBD1 (5 bases). With 2 bases removed from V and 4 bases from J, the gap between germline ends came to 16 bases. The CDR3 length is 17 residues. Germline V lookup: CDR1 SGHRS, CDR2 YFSETQ. CDR3 amino acids: CASSFGVEGSYNSPLHF. DNA for the CDR3: TGCGCCAGCAGCTTTGGGGTGGAGGGGTCGTATAATTCACCCCTCCACTTT.

The chain joins TRBV28 to TRBJ1-2; 11 nucleotides match TRBD1. Germline CDR1 and CDR2: MDHEN and SYDVKM. V was clipped by 5 bases and J by 8 bases; unmatched bases: 13. The CDR3 is 16 amino acids. The CDR3 spells CASSDSGQGVSWGYTF. CDR3 coding DNA: TGTGCCAGCAGTGATTCGGGACAGGGGGTGTCGTGGGGCTACACCTTC.

As for this clone: Germline is not matched at one junction end, which may reflect a read error. The chain is built from TRBV7-9 and TRBJ1-6; TRBD1 matches at 9 bases. There are 16 residues in the CDR3. Germline V gene data show CDR1 as SEHNR and CDR2 as FQNEAQ (reference sequence). CDR3 DNA sequence: TGTTCCAGCAGTAGGGGGGACGACAGGGGGTATTCACCCCTCCACTTT. Translated, it gives CSSSRGDDRGYSPLHF.